These 30 T cell receptor beta chains came from one sample sequenced in a study of cytomegalovirus exposure and HLA in healthy donors. The method was immunoSEQ multiplex PCR; TCRdb's version includes in-frame clones alone and lacks a portion of them. The sample lists tens of thousands of clones, over 85% occurring once. Sequencing was carried out using PBMCs. Receptors originate from a woman between 25 and 40 years old in good health and CMV-seronegative.

The rearrangement uses TRBV7-9 and TRBJ2-3; 9 bases line up with TRBD2. This CDR3 is built from 13 residues. With V trimmed by 11 bases and J by 5 bases, 8 bases remained unmatched. Germline-derived CDR1 and CDR2 are SEHNR and FQNEAQ (reference sequence). CDR3 DNA: TGTGCCGGTGGCCTAGCGGGATTAGATACGCAGTATTTT. It encodes CAGGLAGLDTQYF.

This clone was observed once. The chain carries TRBV9 and TRBJ2-5, with 7 bases matching TRBD1. The germline gives CDR1 SGDLS, CDR2 YYNGEE. With 3 bases clipped from V and 2 bases from J, the junction kept 1 base outside the gene matches. This CDR3 has 13 amino acids. CDR3 sequence (DNA): TGTGCCAGCAGCGGGGGACAGCAAGAGACCCAGTACTTC. Protein: CASSGGQQETQYF.

The chain recombines TRBV7-8 with TRBJ1-2, with TRBD1 matching over 8 bases. Germline V lookup: CDR1 SGHVS, CDR2 FQNEAQ. V lost 2 bases to trimming and J lost 8 bases; unmatched junction nucleotides: 19. The CDR3 is 18 residues long. This chain's CDR3 is CASSLSKLDRVDFRGYTF. The CDR3 coding sequence is TGTGCCAGCAGCTTATCAAAACTGGACAGGGTGGATTTTCGAGGCTACACCTTC.

The chain carries TRBV11-2 and TRBJ1-5, with D possibly being TRBD1 (6 bases). CDR3 size: 13 residues. Germline V gives CDR1 SGHAT, CDR2 FQNNGV. Deletions cut 5 bases from V and 4 bases from J, with 9 bases between. The CDR3 bases are TGTGCCAGCAGCCGAGACAGGAATCAGCCCCAGCATTTT. Residues: CASSRDRNQPQHF.

V and J are TRBV28 and TRBJ1-2, with 8 bases lining up with TRBD1. The CDR3 length is 13 residues. Germline V CDR1 and CDR2: MDHEN, SYDVKM. The ends lost 6 bases at V and 3 bases at J; junction bases unmatched: 3. Here the CDR3 DNA reads TGTGCCAGCAGGGTGACAGGGGACTATGGCTACACCTTC. It encodes CASRVTGDYGYTF.

The chain carries TRBV6-5 and TRBJ1-1, with D tentatively TRBD1 (6 bases). This CDR3 spans 16 amino acids. Between the trimmed V and J ends, which lost 3 bases and 5 bases, there was a span of 19 bases. Germline loops: CDR1 MNHEY, CDR2 SVGAGI. CDR3 residues: CASSYFNRRGRTEAFF. In DNA, the CDR3 is TGTGCCAGCAGTTATTTTAATCGCAGGGGCCGAACTGAAGCTTTCTTT.

The chain couples TRBV2 to TRBJ2-7, with D perhaps matching TRBD2 (7 bases). V lost 6 bases and J 5 bases, leaving 14 bases between the germline ends. The CDR3 is 13 amino acids. Germline CDR1 and CDR2: SNHLY and FYNNEI. Written as DNA, the CDR3 is TGTGCCAGCAGGGTTGAGGGGGGGAACGAGCAGTACTTC. Encoded protein: CASRVEGGNEQYF.

The V call is TRBV4-2, the J call TRBJ1-6, with TRBD1 as a possible D gene (6 bases). Trimming left V 2 bases short and J 9 bases short, with 17 bases between. Germline-derived CDR1 and CDR2 are LGHNA and YNFKEQ. The CDR3 totals 16 residues. The CDR3: CASSQIFQGRGSPLHF. The CDR3 bases are TGTGCCAGCAGCCAAATTTTCCAGGGGAGGGGTTCACCCCTCCACTTT.

This clone came up a few times. The V call is TRBV6-1, the J call TRBJ2-5, with 7 nucleotides matching TRBD2. Looked up from germline, CDR1 is MNHNS and CDR2 is SASEGT. This CDR3 is built from 18 residues. V dropped 0 bases and J dropped 4; count of bases not matched to a gene: 14. In nucleotides, the CDR3 is TGTGCCAGCAGTGAAGCGCAAGCTAGCGGACCCTCCCGAGAGACCCAGTACTTC. This codes for CASSEAQASGPSRETQYF.

The chain has TRBV28 and TRBJ1-5, with D possibly matching TRBD1 (5 bases). The CDR3 spans 15 residues. With 1 base removed from V and 6 bases from J, the gap between germline ends came to 13 bases. Germline CDR1 is MDHEN and CDR2 is SYDVKM. For the CDR3, the DNA is TGTGCCAGCAGTTTATATGCGGGGGAAGGTCAGCCCCAGCATTTT. Protein product: CASSLYAGEGQPQHF.

This chain joins TRBV21-1 and TRBJ2-7; the D segment call TRBD2 is taken from the table without a DNA check. TRBV21-1 counts as a pseudogene. The length of the CDR3 is 14 residues. The DNA for the CDR3 is TGTGCCAGCCGGCCCTTCGGGAAAACCTACGAGCAGTACTTC. It translates to CASRPFGKTYEQYF.

CDR3 sequence reads: CASTTGGTGELFF. CDR3 DNA: TGTGCCAGTACAACGGGAGGAACCGGGGAGCTGTTTTTT. The chain has TRBV19 and TRBJ2-2, with 7 positions matching TRBD2. The CDR3 has 13 residues. Germline CDR1 LNHDA, CDR2 SQIVND (reference sequence). V was clipped by 7 bases and J by 5 bases; unmatched bases: 4.

The chain links TRBV19 to TRBJ1-5, with D tentatively TRBD1 (5 bases). V lost 1 base and J lost 0, with 19 bases in between. The CDR3 consists of 19 residues. Germline-derived CDR1 and CDR2 are LNHDA and SQIVND (reference sequence). The CDR3 DNA follows: TGTGCCAGTAGTATAGGCCTCGGGCAGGGTTCCTATAGCAATCAGCCCCAGCATTTT. Translated, it gives CASSIGLGQGSYSNQPQHF.

The gene calls are TRBV7-9 and TRBJ2-3; no firm D call. Germline CDR1 is SEHNR and CDR2 is FQNEAQ (reference sequence). This CDR3 comprises 14 residues. V was shortened by 5 bases and J by 2 bases, with 11 bases between the two germline ends. This CDR3 reads CASSPSIATDTQYF. The DNA of the CDR3 is TGTGCCAGCAGCCCTAGTATTGCCACAGATACGCAGTATTTT.

This chain connects TRBV25-1 to TRBJ1-5; TRBD1 matches 7 bases. Germline V CDR1 and CDR2: MGHDK, SYGVNS. CDR3 length equals 17 residues. The V segment lost 4 bases and the J segment 7 bases; nucleotides outside the gene matches: 16. DNA of the CDR3: TGTGCCAGCAGTGGAAAAACAGGGGACCACCAACTACAGCCCCAGCATTTT. Translation gives CASSGKTGDHQLQPQHF. The full variable domain, with the rest looked up from reference TRBV25-1 and TRBJ1-5, is EADIYQTPRYLVIGTGKKITLECSQTMGHDKMYWYQQDPGMELHLIHYSYGVNSTEKGDLSSESTVSRIRTEHFPLTLESARPSHTSQYLCASSGKTGDHQLQPQHFGDGTRLSIL.

The chain combines TRBV18 with TRBJ2-7, with TRBD1 identical over 8 bases. Germline V gene lookup returns CDR1 KGHSH and CDR2 LQKENI. The CDR3 covers 17 residues. V shed 1 base, J shed 7 bases, and the junction held 15 bases outside the gene matches. The DNA for the CDR3 is TGTGCCAGCTCACCACGGGCTCTGACAGGGGCCCTACAAGAGCAGTACTTC. This sequence encodes CASSPRALTGALQEQYF.

This clone was seen once. The chain has TRBV6-1 and TRBJ2-5, with D possibly being TRBD2 (5 bases). This CDR3 region has 16 residues. V dropped 2 bases and J dropped 1 base, with 14 bases sitting between them. In germline, CDR1 is MNHNS, CDR2 SASEGT. The CDR3, as DNA: TGTGCCAGCAGTGAAATATATGCGGACTCCCAAGAGACCCAGTACTTC. Protein: CASSEIYADSQETQYF.

The J gene is TRBJ2-7, the V gene TRBV21-1; the table names TRBD1, a call not compared with the DNA. TRBV21-1 is a pseudogene. This CDR3 has 18 amino acids. CDR3 region: CASSPLKTHRGYSYEQYF. CDR3 DNA sequence: TGTGCCAGCAGCCCTCTTAAAACCCACAGGGGGTACTCCTACGAGCAGTACTTC.

The rearrangement uses TRBV6-1 and TRBJ1-4; 9 bases map to TRBD1. The CDR3 consists of 15 residues. The V segment lost 7 bases and the J segment 7 bases; nucleotides outside the gene matches: 10. CDR1 is MNHNS and CDR2 is SASEGT in the germline V gene. The DNA of the CDR3 is TGTGCCAGCACCGCAAGCCGGGACAGGGTTGAAAAACTGTTTTTT. Residues: CASTASRDRVEKLFF.

V and J are TRBV28 and TRBJ1-5; TRBD1 is a possible D gene (5 bases). Germline V gene lookup returns CDR1 MDHEN and CDR2 SYDVKM. The CDR3 length is 19 residues. V was cut by 4 bases and J by 0 bases, with 22 bases left in between. CDR3 bases: TGTGCCAGCAGTTCATCAGGGCTAGGGGCAGCTTATAGCAATCAGCCCCAGCATTTT. Translating gives CASSSSGLGAAYSNQPQHF.

This clone was observed a handful of times. The V and J genes are TRBV19 and TRBJ1-2, with TRBD1 as a possible D gene (6 bases). Looked up from germline, CDR1 is LNHDA and CDR2 is SQIVND (reference sequence). V lost 4 bases, J lost 9 bases, and 12 bases lay in between. The CDR3 covers 12 residues. The CDR3 region is CASSTTGDSYTF. CDR3 nucleotide sequence: TGTGCCAGTAGTACCACCGGGGACAGCTACACCTTC.

The chain joins TRBV7-9 to TRBJ2-7; 7 bases are a match to TRBD2. This CDR3 has 14 residues. Germline CDR1 and CDR2: SEHNR and FQNEAQ (reference sequence). J gave up 4 bases and V 2 bases, and 5 bases lay outside the gene matches. Here the CDR3 reads CASSLSGTKYEQYF. DNA of the CDR3: TGTGCCAGCAGCTTATCCGGGACTAAATACGAGCAGTACTTC.

This clone has more than one count but fewer than ten. The chain couples TRBV2 to TRBJ2-7; 7 bases align to TRBD2. The V segment lost 7 bases and the J segment 4 bases; nucleotides outside the gene matches: 7. The CDR3 loop spans 13 amino acids. CDR1 and CDR2 from the germline V gene are SNHLY and FYNNEI. CDR3: CASTDTSEYEQYF. CDR3 sequence (DNA): TGTGCCAGCACCGATACTAGCGAGTACGAGCAGTACTTC.

The gene calls are TRBV6-1 and TRBJ1-3; perhaps TRBD1 as D (5 bases). The CDR3 runs to 13 residues. Deletions cut 7 bases from V and 5 bases from J, with 12 bases between. The germline V gene encodes CDR1 MNHNS and CDR2 SASEGT. The CDR3, as DNA: TGTGCCAGCACCGGAGGGGTTAGAAACACCATATATTTT. This encodes CASTGGVRNTIYF.

The CDR3 sequence: CASSRAGTVYEQYF. CDR3 DNA sequence: TGTGCCAGCAGCCGTGCCGGGACAGTGTACGAGCAGTACTTC. The chain has TRBV14 and TRBJ2-7, with 7 bases aligning to TRBD1. The CDR3 runs 14 residues. V lost 4 bases, J lost 4 bases, and 7 bases stayed unmatched. Germline-derived CDR1 and CDR2 are SGHDN and FVKESK.

The rearrangement links TRBV28 to TRBJ2-7; no definite D call. In germline, CDR1 is MDHEN, CDR2 SYDVKM. V gave up 3 bases and J gave up 2 bases, with 8 bases separating them. The CDR3 spans 13 residues. The DNA of the CDR3 is TGTGCCAGCAGTTTGGCGGTTACCTACGAGCAGTACTTC. Protein sequence: CASSLAVTYEQYF.

The chain uses TRBV19 and TRBJ2-4, with TRBD2 matching over 7 bases. The CDR3 runs 16 residues. The germline gives CDR1 LNHDA, CDR2 SQIVND (reference sequence). The V gene end was trimmed by 6 bases and the J gene end by 3 bases; junction bases not matched to a gene: 11. For the CDR3, the DNA is TGTGCCAGTAGGCCCCAGGCAAGCGGGATCAAAAACATTCAGTACTTC. Protein product: CASRPQASGIKNIQYF.

The CDR3 nucleotides read TGTGCCAGCAGCTCCTTGTCTAGTTTTACTTACAATGAGCAGTTCTTC. As protein: CASSSLSSFTYNEQFF. This sequence joins TRBV7-8 and TRBJ2-1, with D unresolved. CDR1 SGHVS and CDR2 FQNEAQ come from the germline V gene. This CDR3 is 16 amino acids long. Trimming cost V 4 bases and J 4 bases, with 17 bases left between them. Complete variable domain (other parts from reference TRBV7-8 and TRBJ2-1): GAGVSQSPRYKVAKRGQDVALRCDPISGHVSLFWYQQALGQGPEFLTYFQNEAQLDKSGLPSDRFFAERPEGSVSTLKIQRTQQEDSAVYLCASSSLSSFTYNEQFFGPGTRLTVL.

The J gene is TRBJ2-1, the V gene TRBV7-7, with TRBD1 matching over 10 bases. The CDR3 is 15 amino acids. The J segment lost 3 bases and the V segment lost 6 bases, leaving 5 bases of the junction unmatched. CDR1 is SSHAT and CDR2 is FNYEAQ in the germline V gene (reference sequence). CDR3 protein: CASSSGTGVYNEQFF. DNA for the CDR3: TGTGCCAGCAGTTCCGGGACAGGGGTCTACAATGAGCAGTTCTTC.

As DNA, the CDR3 is TGTGCCACCTTTGAGGGACTCTCTGGGGCCAACGTCCTGACTTTC. Translated, it gives CATFEGLSGANVLTF. The chain uses TRBV6-6 and TRBJ2-6; TRBD2 is a possible D gene (6 bases). The CDR3 totals 15 residues. CDR1 and CDR2 from the germline V gene are MNHNY and SVGAGI (reference sequence). V was clipped by 10 bases and J by 0 bases, with 13 bases between them.